This entry describes one TCR beta chain. TCRdb's copy holds only in-frame clones and misses some; the assay was immunoSEQ multiplex PCR. The sample consists of roughly 95,000 clones, approximately 75% of them appearing once. The CDR3 extends over 13 amino acids. This record comes from a study of fetal regulatory T cell absence and autoimmunity. Overall study: IPEX patients had exocrine pancreas autoimmunity without clinical diabetes.

The chain couples TRBV1 to TRBJ2-7; the table's D call, TRBD1, was not checked against the DNA. TRBV1 is labeled a pseudogene. Sequencing input: pancreas tissue. This TCR was sampled from a male donor with IPEX syndrome. DNA for the CDR3: TGCACCAGCAGCCGGCAGGTCTCCTACGAGCAGTACTTC. It codes for CTSSRQVSYEQYF.